The 18 T cell receptor beta chains below all came from one sample that was sequenced in a study of blood T cell repertoires in COVID-19 (dated by TCRdb to about 2020). Libraries were built with the immunoSEQ multiplex PCR assay. Not all clones reach the TCRdb copy of this immuneACCESS table, which keeps in-frame sequences only. Checked studies attribute under half of the gap to unresolved V genes and leave the rest unexplained. For this sample there are 300,000 or so clones; more than 75% appear just once. Roughly 1.6% of the sample lies in the top ten. What was sequenced was peripheral blood. These receptors were obtained from a woman aged 40 to 49 who had recovered from COVID-19.

V gene TRBV4-3 combines with J gene TRBJ2-2; the match to TRBD1 covers 8 bases. Germline V lookup: CDR1 LGHNA, CDR2 YSLEER. The length of the CDR3 is 16 residues. The ends lost 4 bases at V and 4 bases at J; junction bases unmatched: 8. The CDR3 region has the DNA TGCGCCAGCAGCCGTTCGGGGCAGGGGGCCACCGGGGAGCTGTTTTTT. Protein: CASSRSGQGATGELFF.

The chain couples TRBV19 to TRBJ2-1; 7 nucleotides line up with TRBD1. The CDR3 is 16 amino acids. Germline V gene data show CDR1 as LNHDA and CDR2 as SQIVND (reference sequence). J was trimmed by 5 bases and V by 2 bases; bases with no gene match: 9. Here the CDR3 DNA reads TGTGCCAGTAGTATATTTTTGGGACAGACCGACAATGAGCAGTTCTTC. Translated, it gives CASSIFLGQTDNEQFF.

The chain couples TRBV5-6 to TRBJ1-6, with D perhaps matching TRBD1 (6 bases). V was shortened by 0 bases and J by 7 bases, with 11 bases between the two germline ends. Germline CDR1 reads SGHDT; CDR2 reads YYEEEE. This CDR3 region has 15 residues. CDR3: CASSLVGRGNSPLHF. CDR3 coding DNA: TGTGCCAGCAGCTTGGTCGGCAGGGGAAATTCACCCCTCCACTTT.

CDR3 coding DNA: TGTGCCAGTAGTATCTACCAGGATAACTATGGCTACACCTTC. Its translation is CASSIYQDNYGYTF. This chain joins TRBV19 and TRBJ1-2; D gene unclear. The germline CDR1 and CDR2 sequences are LNHDA and SQIVND (reference sequence). V was pared by 3 bases and J by 1 base, with 9 bases between. The CDR3 has 14 residues.

This chain uses TRBV15 with TRBJ2-1; 9 nucleotides line up with TRBD2. Germline V gives CDR1 LNHNV, CDR2 YYDKDF (reference sequence). The J segment lost 12 bases and the V segment lost 3 bases, leaving 6 bases of the junction unmatched. The CDR3 has 13 residues. CDR3 DNA sequence: TGTGCCACCAGCAGTGTGGCGGGGGGGATGCAGTTCTTC. Translating gives CATSSVAGGMQFF.

The rearrangement uses TRBV9 and TRBJ1-2, with D unresolved. The germline gives CDR1 SGDLS, CDR2 YYNGEE. V was clipped by 2 bases and J by 4 bases, with 12 bases between them. This CDR3 contains 14 residues. CDR3 DNA sequence: TGTGCCAGCAGCGTCGACGGGAGGAGCTATGGCTACACCTTC. Protein sequence: CASSVDGRSYGYTF.

The rearrangement links TRBV3-1 (or the pseudogene TRBV3-2) to TRBJ1-4; D is undetermined. CDR3 length: 16 amino acids. Germline V gives CDR1 LGHDT, CDR2 YNNKEL (reference sequence). Trimming cost V 4 bases and J 0 bases, with 12 bases left between them. The CDR3 sequence: CASSPQALATNEKLFF. The CDR3 DNA sequence: TGTGCCAGCAGCCCCCAGGCGTTAGCAACTAATGAAAAACTGTTTTTT.

The chain links TRBV7-2 to TRBJ2-5; D possibly corresponds to TRBD1 (5 bases). The CDR3 is 13 amino acids. Trimming removed 4 bases at V and 7 bases at J, with 13 bases between. Germline V gives CDR1 SGHTA, CDR2 FQGNSA. The CDR3 nucleotides are TGTGCCAGCAGCTGGACCGCTCAGGGGACCCAGTACTTC. Amino acid sequence: CASSWTAQGTQYF.

The chain combines TRBV6-6 with TRBJ2-1; D possibly corresponds to TRBD1 (5 bases). V was clipped by 6 bases and J by 9 bases, with 9 bases between them. The germline V gene has CDR1 MNHNY and CDR2 SVGAGI (reference sequence). The CDR3 runs to 11 residues. The CDR3 region has the DNA TGTGCCAGCAGAGTAAGGGGTGAGCAGTTCTTC. It translates to CASRVRGEQFF.

This chain links TRBV30 with TRBJ1-4; 7 bases fit TRBD1. CDR1 and CDR2 from the germline V gene are GTSNPN and SVGIG (reference sequence). The CDR3 totals 15 residues. V lost 2 bases and J lost 8; bases outside the gene matches: 11. The CDR3 protein is CAWSRKGAMREKLFF. The CDR3 nucleotides are TGTGCCTGGAGTAGAAAGGGGGCGATGAGGGAAAAACTGTTTTTT.

The V gene is TRBV11-2, the J gene TRBJ1-1, with D perhaps TRBD1 (5 bases). This CDR3 has 14 amino acids. V lost 1 base and J lost 6, with 12 bases in between. The V gene's germline CDR1 is SGHAT and CDR2 FQNNGV. This CDR3 is CASSLGPGLAEAFF. CDR3 DNA: TGTGCCAGCAGCTTAGGCCCAGGGCTGGCTGAAGCTTTCTTT.

The chain is built from TRBV11-2 and TRBJ2-2; 9 bases map to TRBD1. Germline-derived CDR1 and CDR2 are SGHAT and FQNNGV. The CDR3 loop spans 17 amino acids. The junction had 8 bases not matched to a gene; V was cut back by 5 bases and J by 1 base. The CDR3 region is CASSGRDRVGNTGELFF. DNA for the CDR3: TGTGCCAGCAGCGGAAGGGACAGGGTAGGGAACACCGGGGAGCTGTTTTTT.

The J gene is TRBJ1-5, the V gene TRBV2; D not certain. Trimming shortened V by 6 bases and J by 4 bases, and 4 bases separated the two germline ends. CDR3 length: 11 amino acids. Looked up from germline, CDR1 is SNHLY and CDR2 is FYNNEI. CDR3 sequence (DNA): TGTGCCAGCAGCAGTAATCAGCCCCAGCATTTT. It translates to CASSSNQPQHF.

This chain connects TRBV7-2 to TRBJ2-7; 7 positions match TRBD1. V was clipped by 4 bases and J by 9 bases; unmatched bases: 9. This CDR3 comprises 13 residues. Germline V CDR1 and CDR2: SGHTA, FQGNSA. CDR3 sequence reads: CASSSSTGNAQYF. The CDR3 region has the DNA TGTGCCAGCAGCTCCTCGACAGGGAACGCGCAGTACTTC.

The rearrangement links TRBV10-3 to TRBJ2-1; possible D gene TRBD1, 5 bases. Per the germline V gene, CDR1 is ENHRY and CDR2 is SYGVKD. The ends were cut back, 4 bases at V and 0 bases at J, with 10 bases in the middle. The CDR3 contains 15 residues. For the CDR3, the DNA is TGTGCCATCAGTGCACCGACAGCCTCCTACAATGAGCAGTTCTTC. Translating it yields CAISAPTASYNEQFF.

The rearrangement uses TRBV30 and TRBJ2-5; TRBD2 matches 7 bases. Germline CDR1 GTSNPN, CDR2 SVGIG (reference sequence). CDR3 length: 14 residues. The junction had 2 bases not matched to a gene; V was cut back by 0 bases and J by 1 base. Written as DNA, the CDR3 is TGTGCCTGGAGTGTTGGGGGGGGCCAAGAGACCCAGTACTTC. It encodes CAWSVGGGQETQYF.

Turning to this clone: At one end the junction does not follow the germline gene, possibly because of a read error. J is TRBJ1-4 and V is TRBV18; 10 bases are shared with TRBD1. Germline V gene lookup returns CDR1 KGHSH and CDR2 LQKENI. The CDR3 spans 15 residues. DNA of the CDR3: TGTGCCAGCTCAACACCGGGACAGGGGCTAGAAAAACTGTTTTTT. Translated: CASSTPGQGLEKLFF.

The chain recombines TRBV5-1 with TRBJ1-1; D perhaps matches TRBD1 (6 bases). Trimming stripped 3 bases from V and 3 bases from J, with 12 bases between. The CDR3 has 14 amino acids. CDR1 is SGHRS, CDR2 YFSETQ, per germline. The CDR3 nucleotides are TGCGCCAGCAGCTGGTCGACAGGTGACACTGAAGCTTTCTTT. Translating gives CASSWSTGDTEAFF.